The 30 T cell receptor beta chains in this list originate from one sample, sequenced in a study of T cells in women clearing cervical HPV infection. Repertoires were generated with immunoSEQ multiplex PCR, while TCRdb's copy carries only in-frame clones and drops some. In total, the table holds fewer than 35,000 clones. Sequenced material: blood buffy coat. The receptors originated from a woman aged 18 to 75 with a cervical HPV16 infection that either progressed to CIN3+ or cleared (not recorded which).

Of note for this clone: The CDR3 extends 3 residues past the end of the read, so its final part is completed from the germline J gene. The chain combines TRBV11-2 with TRBJ1-1; D ambiguous. V was pared by 3 bases and J by 0 bases, with 11 bases between. This CDR3 is built from 15 residues. CDR1 is SGHAT and CDR2 is FQNNGV in the germline V gene. This CDR3 reads CASSFVDTMNTEAFF. CDR3 bases read: TGTGCCAGCAGCTTTGTCGACACGATGAACACTGAA.

Details on this clone: The read stops 3 residues short of the end of the CDR3; the missing end is completed from the germline J gene. This chain uses TRBV19 with TRBJ1-1, with D possibly matching TRBD1 (5 bases). Trimming left V 3 bases short and J 4 bases short, with 12 bases between. From germline, CDR1 is LNHDA and CDR2 SQIVND (reference sequence). The CDR3 totals 14 residues. CDR3: CASSIPGRGTEAFF. CDR3 DNA, as far as it was read: TGTGCCAGTAGTATTCCGGGGCGGGGCACTGAA.

Comments on this clone: The sequenced fragment ends 3 residues before the CDR3 boundary, so the rest is inferred from the germline J gene. The chain carries TRBV20-1 and TRBJ2-3, with D perhaps matching TRBD1 (5 bases). The germline V gene encodes CDR1 DFQATT and CDR2 SNEGSKA (reference sequence). The CDR3 runs 13 residues. The covered CDR3 bases are TGCAGTGCTAGAGGGACAATTCAAGAGACG. The encoded protein is CSARGTIQET. The entire CDR3 reads CSARGTIQETQYF.

On this clone itself: The sequence runs out 3 residues before the end of the CDR3; the remainder is reconstructed from the germline J gene. The chain couples TRBV7-2 to TRBJ2-1; 10 bases fit TRBD2. J gave up 4 bases and V 5 bases, and 5 bases lay outside the gene matches. The CDR3 contains 15 residues. The germline gives CDR1 SGHTA, CDR2 FQGNSA. The sequenced part of the CDR3 DNA is TGTGCCAGCAGCGAGGGGACTAGCGTTTACAATGAG. Residues: CASSEGTSVYNE. The entire CDR3 protein reads CASSEGTSVYNEQFF.

A remark on this clone: The read halts 3 residues ahead of the CDR3 end, with the missing end drawn from the germline J gene. The chain links TRBV19 to TRBJ2-2, with a weak D call TRBD1 (6 bases). This CDR3 contains 15 residues. The germline V and J ends were trimmed by 6 bases and 5 bases, with 16 bases remaining between them. Looked up from germline, CDR1 is LNHDA and CDR2 is SQIVND (reference sequence). The CDR3 DNA, read in part, is TGTGCCAGTAGAGGAACAGGGATAAGGACCGGGGAG. It codes for CASRGTGIRTGE. The full CDR3 sequence reads CASRGTGIRTGELFF. Variable domain in full (rest from reference TRBV19 and TRBJ2-2): DGGITQSPKYLFRKEGQNVTLSCEQNLNHDAMYWYRQDPGQGLRLIYYSQIVNDFQKGDIAEGYSVSREKKESFPLTVTSAQKNPTAFYLCASRGTGIRTGELFFGEGSRLTVL.

Remarks on this clone: The read ends 3 residues before the CDR3 terminus; that terminus is restored from the germline J gene. The chain is built from TRBV30 and TRBJ1-5; a weak D match, TRBD1 (5 bases). V dropped 3 bases and J dropped 1 base, with 7 bases sitting between them. Germline V CDR1 and CDR2: GTSNPN, SVGIG (reference sequence). The CDR3 runs 13 residues. The CDR3 here is CAWSRQSNQPQHF. The CDR3 bases that were read are TGTGCCTGGAGCAGACAGAGCAATCAGCCC.

Details on this clone: Coverage ceases 3 residues before the CDR3 finishes, and the germline J gene fills in the end. V usage is TRBV20-1 and J usage is TRBJ1-6; 7 positions agree with TRBD1. Germline loops: CDR1 DFQATT, CDR2 SNEGSKA (reference sequence). The CDR3 covers 18 residues. Germline trimming cut 5 bases from V and 0 bases from J; bases unmatched to any gene: 13. The part of the CDR3 DNA that was read is TGCAGTGCTCCCCAGGGACAGCTTGGCTTCTCCTATAATTCACCC. It yields the protein CSAPQGQLGFSYNSP. The entire CDR3 sequence reads CSAPQGQLGFSYNSPLHF.

A note on this clone: The missing CDR3 end, 3 residues past where the read stops, is filled in from the germline J gene. The chain combines TRBV19 with TRBJ2-2; D is unclear. The ends were cut back, 6 bases at V and 3 bases at J, with 11 bases in the middle. CDR1 and CDR2 (germline): LNHDA, SQIVND (reference sequence). CDR3 size: 14 residues. This CDR3 reads CASSLDGDTGELFF. CDR3 bases read: TGTGCCAGTAGCCTAGACGGAGACACCGGGGAG.

As to this clone: Read sequence stops 3 residues before the CDR3 end, and the germline J gene provides the missing end. The chain has TRBV5-1 and TRBJ2-2; D is possibly TRBD1 or TRBD2 (6 bases each). Germline-derived CDR1 and CDR2 are SGHRS and YFSETQ. CDR3 length: 15 amino acids. The CDR3 protein is CASSLQQGRNSPLFF. The sequenced CDR3 bases are TGCGCCAGCAGCTTGCAGCAGGGGAGGAATTCACCG.

About this clone itself: The read ends 3 residues early relative to the CDR3; the germline J gene fills the gap. The J gene is TRBJ1-4, the V gene TRBV12-3 or TRBV12-4; D possibly corresponds to TRBD1 (6 bases). The CDR3 has 18 residues. Partial CDR3 DNA: TGTGCCAGCAGTTTAGAAAGGGACACTTTCTCTGGGGCCAACGTA. It specifies CASSLERDTFSGANV. In full, the CDR3 is CASSLERDTFSGANVLFF.

Comment on this clone: The CDR3 goes on 3 residues after the read ends, and that part is filled in from the germline J gene. This chain uses TRBV20-1 with TRBJ1-4, with D unclear. Germline V gene sequence: CDR1 DFQATT, CDR2 SNEGSKA (reference sequence). This CDR3 has 14 residues. The covered CDR3 bases are TGCAGTGTCACCGGTTTTAGCTTGAATTCACCA. It is translated as CSVTGFSLNSP. The entire CDR3 protein reads CSVTGFSLNSPLFF.

With regard to this clone: The read terminates 3 residues ahead of where the CDR3 ends, so the germline J gene completes it. J is TRBJ1-2 and V is TRBV7-2; D not certain. Germline assignment: CDR1 SGHTA and CDR2 FQGNSA. The CDR3 loop spans 12 amino acids. The CDR3 here is CASSGGAAGYTF. The covered CDR3 bases are TGTGCCAGCAGCGGAGGCGCGGCAGGC. The full variable domain, with the rest looked up from reference TRBV7-2 and TRBJ1-2, is GAGVSQSPSNKVTEKGKDVELRCDPISGHTALYWYRQSLGQGLEFLIYFQGNSAPDKSGLPSDRFSAERTGGSVSTLTIQRTQQEDSAVYLCASSGGAAGYTFGSGTRLTVV.

Concerning this clone itself: Read data end 3 residues before the CDR3 end; the end is taken from the germline J gene. This chain connects TRBV7-3 to TRBJ2-3, with TRBD2 identical over 12 bases. The germline gives CDR1 SGHTA, CDR2 FQGTGA. J lost 5 bases, V lost 5 bases, and 8 bases had no gene match. This CDR3 has 16 amino acids. The CDR3 is CASSPTSGSMGDTQYF. The sequenced part of the CDR3 DNA is TGTGCCAGCAGCCCGACTAGCGGGAGCATGGGAGATACG.

In regard to this clone: The read comes to an end 3 residues before the CDR3 does, leaving the germline J gene to fill in the end. V is TRBV2 and J is TRBJ1-2, with 8 bases that match TRBD1. This CDR3 contains 15 residues. Germline V gene data show CDR1 as SNHLY and CDR2 as FYNNEI. The CDR3 bases that were read are TGTGCCAGCAGTCCGTCCGGACAGGGTCCCGACGAC. Its translation: CASSPSGQGPDD. The full CDR3 protein is CASSPSGQGPDDYTF.

About this clone itself: Read sequence stops 3 residues before the CDR3 end, and the germline J gene provides the missing end. The gene calls are TRBV18 and TRBJ1-2; a possible D gene is TRBD1 (5 bases). Germline V gene sequence: CDR1 KGHSH, CDR2 LQKENI. This CDR3 has 15 residues. The sequenced CDR3 bases are TGTGCCAGCTCACCTAGCGGGGGTGACTACAATGAC. Translated, it gives CASSPSGGDYND. The full CDR3 protein reads CASSPSGGDYNDYTF.

Notes on this clone: The observed sequence ends 3 residues before the CDR3 terminus, with the missing tail filled in from the germline J gene. The J gene is TRBJ2-4, the V gene TRBV5-1; 8 positions agree with TRBD2. The V gene's germline CDR1 is SGHRS and CDR2 YFSETQ. The CDR3 has 16 residues. The sequenced CDR3 bases are TGCGCCAGCAGCTCTATCCCAAGCGGGAGAGGAGAGACT. Encoded protein: CASSSIPSGRGET. The CDR3, in full, reads CASSSIPSGRGETQYF. Drawing the rest from reference TRBV5-1 and TRBJ2-4, the complete variable domain is KAGVTQTPRYLIKTRGQQVTLSCSPISGHRSVSWYQQTPGQGLQFLFEYFSETQRNKGNFPGRFSGRQFSNSRSEMNVSTLELGDSALYLCASSSIPSGRGETQYFGAGTRLSVL.

Comment on this clone: Compared with germline, one end of the junction differs, possibly owing to a read error. The read ends 3 residues before the CDR3 terminus; that terminus is restored from the germline J gene. The genes are TRBV30 and TRBJ2-3, with 7 bases fitting TRBD1. The CDR3 spans 15 residues. The V gene's germline CDR1 is GTSNPN and CDR2 SVGIG (reference sequence). CDR3 protein: CAWSVRQGVPETQYF. The part of the CDR3 DNA that was read is TGTGCCTGGAGTGTTAGGCAGGGGGTACCAGAGACG.

Comment on this clone: The sequenced fragment ends 3 residues before the CDR3 boundary, so the rest is inferred from the germline J gene. Other DNA sequences within the sample encode an identical CDR3. The V call is TRBV19, the J call TRBJ1-2; D gene uncertain. From germline, CDR1 is LNHDA and CDR2 SQIVND (reference sequence). The CDR3 consists of 11 residues. CDR3 amino acids: CASSSNYDYTF. The sequenced part of the CDR3 DNA is TGTGCCAGTAGTTCCAACTACGAC.

About this clone: From the germline J gene comes the end of the CDR3, since the read stops 3 residues before it. The chain carries TRBV5-6 and TRBJ2-7; tentative D call: TRBD2 (5 bases). The CDR3 extends over 15 amino acids. V was pared by 4 bases and J by 0 bases, with 14 bases between. Germline CDR1 is SGHDT and CDR2 is YYEEEE. CDR3 bases read: TGTGCCAGCAGCCGAACACAGCGGACCTCCTACGAG. Translated: CASSRTQRTSYE. The full CDR3 is CASSRTQRTSYEQYF.

On this clone: The read terminates 3 residues ahead of where the CDR3 ends, so the germline J gene completes it. This chain joins TRBV5-6 and TRBJ2-7; 9 nucleotides line up with TRBD2. CDR3 length: 15 residues. Losses at the gene ends were 1 base for V and 6 bases for J; bases not matched to a gene: 8. The V gene's germline CDR1 is SGHDT and CDR2 YYEEEE. The covered CDR3 bases are TGTGCCAGCAGCTTGTATATAGCGGGGGCGAGCGAG. Encoded protein: CASSLYIAGASE. The CDR3 reads in full as CASSLYIAGASEQYF. Complete variable domain (other parts from reference TRBV5-6 and TRBJ2-7): DAGVTQSPTHLIKTRGQQVTLRCSPKSGHDTVSWYQQALGQGPQFIFQYYEEEERQRGNFPDRFSGHQFPNYSSELNVNALLLGDSALYLCASSLYIAGASEQYFGPGTRLTVT.

For this clone: The CDR3 extends 3 residues past the end of the read, so its final part is completed from the germline J gene. The rearrangement links TRBV7-2 to TRBJ1-2; D is uncertain. The CDR3 loop spans 15 amino acids. The V gene's germline CDR1 is SGHTA and CDR2 FQGNSA. The CDR3 DNA, read in part, is TGTGCCAGCAGCCGCTTTAGCGGAAGCACAGATACC. Translation: CASSRFSGSTDT. The whole CDR3 region reads CASSRFSGSTDTYTF.

Concerning this clone: The read ends 3 residues shy of where the CDR3 ends; the end is completed using the germline J gene. The chain combines TRBV30 with TRBJ2-3; 7 positions match TRBD1. The length of the CDR3 is 14 residues. Germline V gene data show CDR1 as GTSNPN and CDR2 as SVGIG (reference sequence). This chain's CDR3 is CAWSLGQVNQPQYF. CDR3 bases read: TGTGCCTGGAGTCTCGGACAGGTTAATCAGCCG.

In the case of this clone: The CDR3 end is not reached by the read, which stops 3 residues before it; the germline J gene fills it in. The rearrangement links TRBV20-1 to TRBJ2-3, with a possible D match to TRBD2 (6 bases). CDR1 is DFQATT and CDR2 is SNEGSKA in the germline V gene (reference sequence). Trimming took 0 bases from V and 6 from J, leaving 22 bases between them. The CDR3 has 17 amino acids. CDR3 protein: CSARDWRDASRGDTQYF. The part of the CDR3 DNA that was read is TGCAGTGCTAGAGATTGGAGGGATGCATCTCGGGGGGATACG.

A note on this clone: The read finishes 3 residues shy of the CDR3 end, and the germline J gene is used to complete it. The rearrangement links TRBV6-2 or TRBV6-3 to TRBJ1-1; possible D gene TRBD1, 6 bases. The germline V gene encodes CDR1 MNHEY and CDR2 SVGEGT. The CDR3 spans 14 residues. The V end was cut by 2 bases, the J end by 1 base, with 8 bases between. CDR3 residues: CASSYGTRNTEAFF. The part of the CDR3 DNA that was read is TGTGCCAGCAGTTACGGGACAAGGAACACTGAA.

Of note for this clone: The CDR3 end falls 3 residues outside the read, so it is completed with the germline J gene. This chain links TRBV2 with TRBJ1-5; 9 bases fit TRBD1. V was clipped by 8 bases and J by 1 base; unmatched bases: 9. The CDR3 sequence is 16 residues long. Germline CDR1 SNHLY, CDR2 FYNNEI. CDR3 in amino acids: CASRKQGASSNQPQHF. The sequenced part of the CDR3 DNA is TGTGCCAGCCGAAAACAGGGGGCGTCGAGCAATCAGCCC.

This CDR3 is CSVNRGSPSGYTF. The covered CDR3 bases are TGCAGCGTTAACAGGGGGTCGCCGAGTGGC. The chain recombines TRBV29-1 with TRBJ1-2; 8 nucleotides agree with TRBD1. Coverage ceases 3 residues before the CDR3 finishes, and the germline J gene fills in the end. This CDR3 region has 13 residues. With V trimmed by 5 bases and J by 7 bases, 9 bases remained unmatched. Germline V gene sequence: CDR1 SQVTM, CDR2 ANQGSEA.

Worth noting for this clone: The DNA ends 3 residues before the CDR3 does, and the rest of the CDR3 is filled in from the germline J gene. The rearrangement joins TRBV5-1 to TRBJ2-3; 8 bases align to TRBD2. The CDR3 sequence is 15 residues long. Germline CDR1 reads SGHRS; CDR2 reads YFSETQ. J was trimmed by 7 bases and V by 3 bases; bases with no gene match: 10. CDR3 bases read: TGCGCCAGCAGCTCGACCGGGACTAGTCTGTATACG. Residues: CASSSTGTSLYT. The whole CDR3 protein reads CASSSTGTSLYTQYF.

A word on this clone: The read ends 3 residues before the CDR3 terminus; that terminus is restored from the germline J gene. V and J are TRBV10-1 and TRBJ2-3, with 11 bases matching TRBD2. Germline loops: CDR1 WNHNN, CDR2 SYGVQD (reference sequence). The CDR3 contains 16 residues. V was clipped by 3 bases and J by 4 bases; unmatched bases: 6. Incomplete CDR3 DNA: TGCGCCAGCAGTGAACCCCTAGCGGGGGGTCCAGATACG. Its translation: CASSEPLAGGPDT. Given in full, the CDR3 is CASSEPLAGGPDTQYF.

CDR3 in amino acids: CATSREQGRPGNTIYF. CDR3 DNA, as far as it was read: TGTGCCACCAGCAGAGAACAGGGGCGTCCTGGAAACACC. The V and J genes are TRBV15 and TRBJ1-3, with 7 bases matching TRBD1. The read terminates 3 residues ahead of where the CDR3 ends, so the germline J gene completes it. Germline CDR1 LNHNV, CDR2 YYDKDF (reference sequence). The CDR3 runs to 16 residues. The V and J ends lost 0 bases and 2 bases, in that order; junction bases with no gene match: 4. Supplemented by reference TRBV15 and TRBJ1-3, the full variable domain reads DAMVIQNPRYQVTQFGKPVTLSCSQTLNHNVMYWYQQKSSQAPKLLFHYYDKDFNNEADTPDNFQSRRPNTSFCFLDIRSPGLGDTAMYLCATSREQGRPGNTIYFGEGSWLTVV.

In regard to this clone: Read sequence stops 3 residues before the CDR3 end, and the germline J gene provides the missing end. This chain uses TRBV18 with TRBJ2-7, with 9 bases aligning to TRBD1. The CDR3 loop spans 16 amino acids. Germline V gene lookup returns CDR1 KGHSH and CDR2 LQKENI. The V and J ends lost 3 bases and 3 bases, in that order; junction bases with no gene match: 9. The DNA read from the CDR3 is TGTGCCAGCTCACCTCATAGGACAGGGGTAATCTACGAG. Amino acids: CASSPHRTGVIYE. The CDR3 in full is CASSPHRTGVIYEQYF.